The entry that follows covers one T cell receptor (beta chain) sequence. A Seattle source enrolled patients during active infection and followed them longitudinally. This record belongs to a study of blood T cell repertoires in COVID-19. Study-level information: There were acute and convalescent COVID-19 samples, and they came from the United States, Italy and Spain. PBMCs, B-cell-depleted T cells, or T cells were the source of the cDNA or gDNA that made up the material.

Authors' methods: For nucleated cells, counts were estimated from reference gene primer amplification. Only in-frame clones appear in the TCRdb table, and some are missing; sequencing was by immunoSEQ multiplex PCR. For V, J and clone size, that table is used; D and trimming come from the DNA. The sample shows 350,000 to 500,000 clones, approximately 90% of them seen only once. Looked up from germline, CDR1 is SGHNT and CDR2 is YENEEA. V gave up 5 bases and J gave up 6 bases; unmatched junction bases: 5. The CDR3 spans 16 residues. The receptor's source is a man aged 18 to 30 with COVID-19, enrolled during active disease. This chain uses TRBV11-3 with TRBJ2-1, with 15 bases fitting TRBD2. Sequenced material: peripheral blood. The DNA of the CDR3 is TGTGCCAGCAGCCGAGGACTAGCGGGAGGGATCAATGAGCAGTTCTTC. Protein sequence: CASSRGLAGGINEQFF.